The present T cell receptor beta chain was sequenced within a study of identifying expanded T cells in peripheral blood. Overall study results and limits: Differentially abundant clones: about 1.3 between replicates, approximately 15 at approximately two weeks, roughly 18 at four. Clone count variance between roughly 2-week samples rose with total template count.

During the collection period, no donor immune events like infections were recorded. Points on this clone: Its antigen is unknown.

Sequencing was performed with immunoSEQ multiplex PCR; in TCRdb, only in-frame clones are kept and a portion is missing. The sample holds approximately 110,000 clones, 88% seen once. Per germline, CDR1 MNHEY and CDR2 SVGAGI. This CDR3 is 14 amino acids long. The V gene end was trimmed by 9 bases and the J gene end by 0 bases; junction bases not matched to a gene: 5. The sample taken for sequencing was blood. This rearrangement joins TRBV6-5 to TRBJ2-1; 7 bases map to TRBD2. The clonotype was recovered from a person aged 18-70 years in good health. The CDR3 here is CASKREGSYNEQFF. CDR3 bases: TGTGCCAGTAAGAGGGAGGGCTCCTACAATGAGCAGTTCTTC.